A selection of T cell receptor beta chains follows, all from one sample in a study of T cell responses to AZD1222 COVID-19 vaccine. Produced via immunoSEQ multiplex PCR; TCRdb's table is partial and in-frame only. The profile shows about 110,000 clones, about nine tenths of them singletons. This specimen was peripheral blood, taken on day 0 of AZD1222 vaccination. The receptors here all came from an adult in good health. CDR3s include the opening cysteine and the closing phenylalanine or tryptophan. The D gene is left open where the match is weak. Some rows mark clone size as missing; the rest say once, few, many or name a class of expanded clone.

clone size: -
J gene: TRBJ2-1
D gene: -
V gene: TRBV5-1
CDR3 protein: CASFTNLGSYNEQFF
CDR3 DNA: TGCGCCAGCTTCACCAATTTGGGCTCCTACAATGAGCAGTTCTTC

clone size: -
J gene: TRBJ2-1
D gene: TRBD1
V gene: TRBV29-1
CDR3 protein: CSVGTGGLAYNEQFF
CDR3 DNA: TGCAGCGTTGGAACAGGGGGCCTCGCCTACAATGAGCAGTTCTTC

clone size: -
J gene: TRBJ2-2
D gene: TRBD2
V gene: TRBV10-3
CDR3 protein: CAISRTSTNTGELFF
CDR3 DNA: TGTGCCATCAGTCGGACTAGTACGAACACCGGGGAGCTGTTTTTT

clone size: -
J gene: TRBJ2-2
D gene: -
V gene: TRBV4-2
CDR3 protein: CASSQDDNTGELFF
CDR3 DNA: TGTGCCAGCAGCCAAGACGACAACACCGGGGAGCTGTTTTTT

clone size: -
J gene: TRBJ2-5
D gene: -
V gene: TRBV28
CDR3 protein: CASSLGSNYKTQYF
CDR3 DNA: TGTGCCAGCAGTTTGGGCTCCAACTACAAGACCCAGTACTTC

clone size: -
J gene: TRBJ1-1
D gene: -
V gene: TRBV30
CDR3 protein: CAWRVKRPGNTEAFF
CDR3 DNA: TGTGCCTGGAGGGTCAAAAGGCCGGGGAACACTGAAGCTTTCTTT

clone size: -
J gene: TRBJ2-7
D gene: -
V gene: TRBV9
CDR3 protein: CASSVAPTPSYEQYF
CDR3 DNA: TGTGCCAGCAGCGTAGCTCCAACACCGTCCTACGAGCAGTACTTC

clone size: -
J gene: TRBJ1-2
D gene: -
V gene: TRBV9
CDR3 protein: CASSPRQRGEVDGYTF
CDR3 DNA: TGTGCCAGCAGCCCACGTCAGAGGGGGGAGGTGGATGGCTACACCTTC

clone size: -
J gene: TRBJ1-4
D gene: -
V gene: TRBV28
CDR3 protein: CASTETSGEKLFF
CDR3 DNA: TGTGCCAGCACTGAAACGTCCGGAGAAAAACTGTTTTTT

clone size: -
J gene: TRBJ1-5
D gene: -
V gene: TRBV7-2
CDR3 protein: CASSQQTGPNQPQHF
CDR3 DNA: TGTGCCAGCAGCCAGCAAACGGGCCCTAATCAGCCCCAGCATTTT

clone size: once
J gene: TRBJ2-3
D gene: -
V gene: TRBV30
CDR3 protein: CAWSPPARSASDTQYF
CDR3 DNA: TGTGCCTGGAGTCCCCCGGCCCGGTCAGCGTCAGATACGCAGTATTTT

clone size: -
J gene: TRBJ2-2
D gene: TRBD1
V gene: TRBV6-2/TRBV6-3
CDR3 protein: CASSQQGVGTGELFF
CDR3 DNA: TGTGCCAGCAGCCAACAGGGGGTCGGCACCGGGGAGCTGTTTTTT

clone size: -
J gene: TRBJ2-5
D gene: TRBD2
V gene: TRBV5-4
CDR3 protein: CASSPGTSLQETQYF
CDR3 DNA: TGTGCCAGCAGCCCGGGGACTAGCCTACAAGAGACCCAGTACTTC

clone size: -
J gene: TRBJ1-5
D gene: -
V gene: TRBV6-5
CDR3 protein: CASSYSRAGQPQHF
CDR3 DNA: TGTGCCAGCAGTTACTCTAGGGCGGGACAGCCCCAGCATTTT

clone size: -
J gene: TRBJ2-1
D gene: -
V gene: TRBV21-1
CDR3 protein: CASSKKTSDYNEQFF
CDR3 DNA: TGTGCCAGCAGCAAGAAGACTAGTGACTACAATGAGCAGTTCTTC

clone size: -
J gene: TRBJ2-1
D gene: -
V gene: TRBV28
CDR3 protein: CASSSTLYSSYNEQFF
CDR3 DNA: TGTGCCAGCAGTTCTACTCTATACAGCTCCTACAATGAGCAGTTCTTC

clone size: -
J gene: TRBJ1-2
D gene: TRBD1
V gene: TRBV4-3
CDR3 protein: CASSRGPGTGNYGYTF
CDR3 DNA: TGCGCCAGCAGCCGGGGTCCCGGGACAGGGAACTATGGCTACACCTTC

clone size: -
J gene: TRBJ1-2
D gene: -
V gene: TRBV7-2
CDR3 protein: CASGVGRTIYGYTF
CDR3 DNA: TGTGCCAGCGGGGTGGGGAGGACGATTTATGGCTACACCTTC

clone size: -
J gene: TRBJ1-5
D gene: -
V gene: TRBV23-1
CDR3 protein: CASIPQTGISNQPQHF
CDR3 DNA: TGCGCCAGCATCCCTCAAACAGGCATTAGCAATCAGCCCCAGCATTTT

clone size: -
J gene: TRBJ2-1
D gene: -
V gene: TRBV5-4
CDR3 protein: CASSLGSGTEQFF
CDR3 DNA: TGTGCCAGCAGCTTGGGGAGTGGGACAGAGCAGTTCTTC

clone size: -
J gene: TRBJ1-2
D gene: -
V gene: TRBV6-6
CDR3 protein: CASIYSPSNYGYTF
CDR3 DNA: TGTGCCAGCATTTACTCCCCATCTAACTATGGCTACACCTTC

clone size: once
J gene: TRBJ2-2
D gene: -
V gene: TRBV12-3/TRBV12-4
CDR3 protein: CASYPGGSGELFF
CDR3 DNA: TGTGCCAGCTACCCCGGGGGTTCCGGGGAGCTGTTTTTT

clone size: -
J gene: TRBJ2-1
D gene: -
V gene: TRBV7-2
CDR3 protein: CASSFIRTSYNEQFF
CDR3 DNA: TGTGCCAGCAGCTTTATTCGCACGTCTTACAATGAGCAGTTCTTC

clone size: -
J gene: TRBJ2-7
D gene: -
V gene: TRBV28
CDR3 protein: CASSLSDSSYEQYF
CDR3 DNA: TGTGCCAGCAGTTTGTCGGACAGCTCCTACGAGCAGTACTTC

clone size: -
J gene: TRBJ2-2
D gene: -
V gene: TRBV24-1
CDR3 protein: CATSDFIQGTGELFF
CDR3 DNA: TGTGCCACCAGTGATTTCATCCAGGGCACCGGGGAGCTGTTTTTT

clone size: few
J gene: TRBJ2-7
D gene: TRBD2
V gene: TRBV5-1
CDR3 protein: CASSLVAGGGTYEQYF
CDR3 DNA: TGCGCCAGCAGCTTAGTAGCGGGAGGAGGTACCTACGAGCAGTACTTC

clone size: -
J gene: TRBJ1-6
D gene: -
V gene: TRBV7-2
CDR3 protein: CASSPRLSYNSPLHF
CDR3 DNA: TGTGCCAGCAGCCCCCGGCTATCGTATAATTCACCCCTCCACTTT

clone size: -
J gene: TRBJ2-3
D gene: -
V gene: TRBV4-3
CDR3 protein: CASSERDSTDTQYF
CDR3 DNA: TGCGCCAGCAGCGAAAGGGACAGCACAGATACGCAGTATTTT

clone size: few
J gene: TRBJ2-7
D gene: TRBD1
V gene: TRBV12-3/TRBV12-4
CDR3 protein: CASTSQGVREQYF
CDR3 DNA: TGTGCCAGCACTTCACAGGGGGTGAGGGAGCAGTACTTC

clone size: few
J gene: TRBJ1-2
D gene: TRBD1
V gene: TRBV4-1
CDR3 protein: CASSQTGVKGYTF
CDR3 DNA: TGCGCCAGCAGCCAGACAGGGGTAAAGGGCTACACCTTC

clone size: -
J gene: TRBJ2-3
D gene: -
V gene: TRBV3-1/TRBV3-2
CDR3 protein: CASSPTQGGRQYF
CDR3 DNA: TGTGCCAGCAGCCCCACGCAGGGGGGTCGGCAGTATTTT

clone size: -
J gene: TRBJ2-3
D gene: TRBD1
V gene: TRBV6-2/TRBV6-3
CDR3 protein: CASSYSKGQGADTQYF
CDR3 DNA: TGTGCCAGCAGTTACTCGAAGGGACAGGGGGCAGATACGCAGTATTTT

clone size: -
J gene: TRBJ2-1
D gene: TRBD1
V gene: TRBV11-2
CDR3 protein: CASSLVRQGAYNEQFF
CDR3 DNA: TGTGCCAGCAGCTTAGTTCGACAGGGGGCCTACAATGAGCAGTTCTTC

clone size: -
J gene: TRBJ2-7
D gene: TRBD2
V gene: TRBV6-5
CDR3 protein: CASSLGLAGGYEQYF
CDR3 DNA: TGTGCCAGCAGTCTAGGACTAGCGGGGGGCTACGAGCAGTACTTC

clone size: once
J gene: TRBJ1-3
D gene: -
V gene: TRBV7-9
CDR3 protein: CASSSTWSGNTIYF
CDR3 DNA: TGTGCCAGCAGCTCGACTTGGTCGGGGAACACCATATATTTT

clone size: few
J gene: TRBJ2-7
D gene: TRBD2
V gene: TRBV28
CDR3 protein: CASSELAELYEQYF
CDR3 DNA: TGTGCCAGCAGTGAACTAGCGGAACTCTACGAGCAGTACTTC

clone size: -
J gene: TRBJ2-7
D gene: -
V gene: TRBV4-2
CDR3 protein: CASSQGPGSYEQYF
CDR3 DNA: TGTGCCAGCAGCCAAGGGCCGGGCTCCTACGAGCAGTACTTC

clone size: -
J gene: TRBJ1-5
D gene: -
V gene: TRBV2
CDR3 protein: CASSPLQHSNQPQHF
CDR3 DNA: TGTGCCAGCAGCCCCTTGCAGCATAGCAATCAGCCCCAGCATTTT

clone size: -
J gene: TRBJ2-1
D gene: -
V gene: TRBV11-1
CDR3 protein: CASSSRIF
CDR3 DNA: TGTGCCAGCAGCTCTAGGATCTTC

clone size: -
J gene: TRBJ2-7
D gene: -
V gene: TRBV28
CDR3 protein: CASSPPRASYEQYF
CDR3 DNA: TGTGCCAGCAGCCCTCCGAGGGCTTCTTACGAGCAGTACTTC

clone size: -
J gene: TRBJ1-2
D gene: TRBD1
V gene: TRBV6-5
CDR3 protein: CASSQRQGYGYTF
CDR3 DNA: TGTGCCAGCAGCCAAAGACAGGGATATGGCTACACCTTC

clone size: -
J gene: TRBJ2-3
D gene: -
V gene: TRBV7-2
CDR3 protein: CASSSLYQRTDTQYF
CDR3 DNA: TGTGCCAGCAGCTCTCTATACCAAAGAACAGATACGCAGTATTTT

clone size: -
J gene: TRBJ2-1
D gene: TRBD2
V gene: TRBV24-1
CDR3 protein: CATSDPPGSGSVDEQFF
CDR3 DNA: TGTGCCACCAGTGATCCCCCAGGTAGCGGGAGTGTCGATGAGCAGTTCTTC

clone size: -
J gene: TRBJ1-5
D gene: -
V gene: TRBV10-1
CDR3 protein: CARRWRGDQPQHF
CDR3 DNA: TGCGCCCGCAGATGGAGGGGGGATCAGCCCCAGCATTTT

clone size: -
J gene: TRBJ1-4
D gene: -
V gene: TRBV30
CDR3 protein: CAWSDGRQAYNEKLFF
CDR3 DNA: TGTGCCTGGAGTGATGGTAGGCAGGCCTATAATGAAAAACTGTTTTTT

clone size: -
J gene: TRBJ2-7
D gene: -
V gene: TRBV30
CDR3 protein: CAGRSGTSEVEQYF
CDR3 DNA: TGTGCCGGACGTTCCGGGACATCGGAGGTCGAGCAGTACTTC

clone size: -
J gene: TRBJ1-2
D gene: -
V gene: TRBV5-1
CDR3 protein: CASSLRQNYGYTF
CDR3 DNA: TGCGCCAGCAGCTTGAGACAAAACTATGGCTACACCTTC

clone size: -
J gene: TRBJ1-1
D gene: -
V gene: TRBV27
CDR3 protein: CASSLKGVTEAFF
CDR3 DNA: TGTGCCAGCAGTTTAAAGGGGGTGACTGAAGCTTTCTTT

clone size: -
J gene: TRBJ1-5
D gene: -
V gene: TRBV5-6
CDR3 protein: CASSLTSNQPQHF
CDR3 DNA: TGTGCCAGCAGCTTAACAAGCAATCAGCCCCAGCATTTT

clone size: -
J gene: TRBJ2-2
D gene: -
V gene: TRBV21-1
CDR3 protein: CASSDPGQGSPGELFF
CDR3 DNA: TGTGCCAGCAGCGATCCGGGACAGGGGTCCCCCGGGGAGCTGTTTTTT

clone size: once
J gene: TRBJ1-2
D gene: -
V gene: TRBV7-9
CDR3 protein: CASSLETYGYTF
CDR3 DNA: TGTGCCAGCAGCTTAGAAACGTATGGCTATACCTTC

clone size: -
J gene: TRBJ2-2
D gene: -
V gene: TRBV6-5
CDR3 protein: CATRLRGTGELFF
CDR3 DNA: TGTGCCACCCGACTCCGGGGCACCGGGGAGCTGTTTTTT

clone size: -
J gene: TRBJ2-1
D gene: -
V gene: TRBV2
CDR3 protein: CASREADSEQFF
CDR3 DNA: TGTGCCAGCAGGGAAGCGGACAGTGAGCAGTTCTTC

clone size: -
J gene: TRBJ2-3
D gene: -
V gene: TRBV10-1
CDR3 protein: CASSDSAADTQYF
CDR3 DNA: TGCGCCAGCAGTGACAGCGCGGCAGATACGCAGTATTTT

clone size: few
J gene: TRBJ1-5
D gene: -
V gene: TRBV28
CDR3 protein: CASGGLNQPQHF
CDR3 DNA: TGTGCCAGCGGGGGGTTAAATCAGCCCCAGCATTTT

clone size: -
J gene: TRBJ2-1
D gene: TRBD2
V gene: TRBV2
CDR3 protein: CASSGTSGGLWFF
CDR3 DNA: TGTGCCAGCAGTGGAACTAGCGGGGGGTTGTGGTTCTTC

clone size: -
J gene: TRBJ2-5
D gene: -
V gene: TRBV6-5
CDR3 protein: CASSFDRETQYF
CDR3 DNA: TGTGCCAGCAGTTTCGACAGGGAGACCCAGTACTTC

clone size: -
J gene: TRBJ2-1
D gene: TRBD2
V gene: TRBV6-1
CDR3 protein: CASSEFRAGVYNEQFF
CDR3 DNA: TGTGCCAGCAGTGAATTTCGAGCGGGGGTGTACAATGAGCAGTTCTTC

clone size: -
J gene: TRBJ1-6
D gene: -
V gene: TRBV25-1
CDR3 protein: CASSVRGGSPLHF
CDR3 DNA: TGTGCCAGCAGTGTCAGGGGAGGTTCACCCCTCCACTTT